The clone carrying this T cell receptor (beta chain) has more than one count but fewer than ten. Trimming took off 2 bases at V and 0 bases at J, with 7 bases between the two ends. Looked up from germline, CDR1 is SGHAT and CDR2 is FQNNGV. This CDR3 is 14 amino acids long. The data originate from a study of OX40 agonist ivuxolimab in advanced cancers. In the study overall: Hepatocellular carcinoma, melanoma, renal cell or head and neck cancer was diagnosed in the dose-escalation patients.

The data were produced by immunoSEQ multiplex PCR, yet TCRdb's version contains in-frame clones alone and is incomplete. The table lists tens of thousands of clones, about 80% of them singletons, with 2% to 3% in the top ten. J is TRBJ1-2 and V is TRBV11-2, with unresolved D. The sample was CD4+ or CD8+ T cells sorted from blood, taken in a trial of the OX40 agonist ivuxolimab. This receptor was taken from an adult with an advanced solid tumor such as melanoma, head and neck, liver or kidney cancer. The CDR3 region has the DNA TGTGCCAGCAGCTTAAGGACCTCTAACTATGGCTACACCTTC. Translation: CASSLRTSNYGYTF.